The rows below give T cell receptor beta chains drawn from one sample of a study of shared T cell receptors in the human thymus. TCRdb's table, derived via immunoSEQ multiplex PCR, lists solely in-frame clones and lacks some. Of roughly 710,000 clones listed, roughly 88% are singletons. The same data also contributed to another study, on human thymus T cells.

Sample: thymocytes. Receptors were obtained from a girl under three years old with a congenital heart defect. The CDR3 runs from the conserved cysteine through the conserved F or W. A D gene is named only where the DNA matches it firmly. Clone size is not always given. Where it is, it says once, few, many or a class for expanded clones.

j_call	d_call	v_call	clone_size	cdr3_nt	cdr3_aa
TRBJ1-1	NA	TRBV5-1	few	TGCGCCAGCAGCCCCCCGGGCACTGAAGCTTTCTTT	CASSPPGTEAFF
TRBJ1-1	NA	TRBV9	NA	TGTGCCAGCAGCGTAGTTAGGGACATACCGAACACTGAAGCTTTCTTT	CASSVVRDIPNTEAFF
TRBJ2-7	TRBD1	TRBV7-9	NA	TGTGCCAGCAGCGCCGGACAGGGGGCGAGCTCCTACGAGCAGTACTTC	CASSAGQGASSYEQYF
TRBJ2-6	NA	TRBV28	NA	TGTGCCAGCAGGAGACAGGTGATCTCTGGGGCCAACGTCCTGACTTTC	CASRRQVISGANVLTF
TRBJ2-7	NA	TRBV5-1	NA	TGCGCCAGCAGCTTACAAACACGCTACGAGCAGTACTTC	CASSLQTRYEQYF
TRBJ2-5	TRBD1	TRBV19	NA	TGTGCCAGTAGGGGCCCCGGACAGGGAAGGCCCCAAGAGACCCAGTACTTC	CASRGPGQGRPQETQYF
TRBJ2-7	TRBD1	TRBV29-1	NA	TGCAGCGCCGGGGACAGTACCTACGAGCAGTACTTC	CSAGDSTYEQYF
TRBJ1-1	TRBD1	TRBV19	NA	TGTGCCAGTAGTACCCCCAGGGGGCATTTCATGAACACTGAAGCTTTCTTT	CASSTPRGHFMNTEAFF
TRBJ1-4	NA	TRBV6-1	NA	TGTGCCAGCAGTGAATTTCGGGGGGGAGCGACTAATGAAAAACTGTTTTTT	CASSEFRGGATNEKLFF
TRBJ1-1	NA	TRBV27	NA	TGTGCCAGCAGGACGACAGGGAACACTGAAGCTTTCTTT	CASRTTGNTEAFF
TRBJ1-2	NA	TRBV4-1	once	TGCGCCAGCAGCCAAGAATGGTGCGCTGAGCAAAATGGCTACACCTTC	CASSQEWCAEQNGYTF
TRBJ1-6	NA	TRBV4-1	NA	TGCGCCAGCAGCCAAGATAGTCTGAGACATAACAGTCCACCCCTCCACTTT	CASSQDSLRHNSPPLHF
TRBJ1-2	TRBD1	TRBV7-2	NA	TGTGCCAGCAGCTTAGGTCCTGACAGGGGCGGTGGCTACACCTTC	CASSLGPDRGGGYTF
TRBJ1-1	TRBD1	TRBV28	NA	TGTGCCAGCAGTTTACACCACCGCCGGACAGGCCGGGTGAACACTGAAGCTTTCTTT	CASSLHHRRTGRVNTEAFF
TRBJ2-7	NA	TRBV7-8	once	TGTGCCAGCAGCCACAGGGAAATATACGAGCAGTACTTC	CASSHREIYEQYF
TRBJ1-1	NA	TRBV10-3	once	TGTGCCATGATTGGACGGGGGGTGACTGAAGCTTTCTTT	CAMIGRGVTEAFF
TRBJ1-2	NA	TRBV2	few	TGTGCTAAGCAGAGGCCGGCGTGGGGCTACACCTTC	CAKQRPAWGYTF